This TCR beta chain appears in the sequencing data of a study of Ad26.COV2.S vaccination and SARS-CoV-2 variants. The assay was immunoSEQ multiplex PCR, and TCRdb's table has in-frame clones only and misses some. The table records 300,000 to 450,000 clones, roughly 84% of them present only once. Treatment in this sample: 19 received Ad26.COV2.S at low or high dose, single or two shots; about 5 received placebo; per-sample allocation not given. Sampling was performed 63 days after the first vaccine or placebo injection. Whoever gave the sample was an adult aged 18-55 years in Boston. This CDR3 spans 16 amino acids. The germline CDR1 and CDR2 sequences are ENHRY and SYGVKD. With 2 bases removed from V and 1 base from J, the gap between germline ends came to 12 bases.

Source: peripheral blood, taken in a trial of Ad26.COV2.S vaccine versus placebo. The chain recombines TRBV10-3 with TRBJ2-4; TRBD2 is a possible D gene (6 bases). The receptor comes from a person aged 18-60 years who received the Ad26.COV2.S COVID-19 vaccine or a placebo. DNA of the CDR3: TGTGCCATCAGTGAGAGCCATGGGACTGCCAAAAACATTCAGTACTTC. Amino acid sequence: CAISESHGTAKNIQYF.